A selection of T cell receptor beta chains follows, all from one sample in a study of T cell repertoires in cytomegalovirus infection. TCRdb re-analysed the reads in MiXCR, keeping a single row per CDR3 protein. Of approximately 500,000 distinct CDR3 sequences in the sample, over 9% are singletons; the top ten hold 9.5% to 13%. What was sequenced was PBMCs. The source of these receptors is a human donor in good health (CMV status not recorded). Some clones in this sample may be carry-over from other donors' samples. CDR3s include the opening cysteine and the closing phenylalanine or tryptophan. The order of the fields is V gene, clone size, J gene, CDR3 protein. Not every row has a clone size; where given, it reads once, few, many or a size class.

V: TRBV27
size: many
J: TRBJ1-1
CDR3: CASSYNQGAEAFF

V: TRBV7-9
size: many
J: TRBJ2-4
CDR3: CASSLGIGDPKNIQYF

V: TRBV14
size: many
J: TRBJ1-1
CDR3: CASSQRQRNTEAFF

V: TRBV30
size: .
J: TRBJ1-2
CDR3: CAWSPGAAYGYTF

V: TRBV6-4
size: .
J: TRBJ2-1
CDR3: CASSEGSFGEQFF

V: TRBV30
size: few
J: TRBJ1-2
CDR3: CAWSPRVGYGYTF

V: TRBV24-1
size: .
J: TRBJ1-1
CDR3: CATSDYGGTEAFF

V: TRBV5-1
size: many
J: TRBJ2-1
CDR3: CASSLELAGAYNEQFF

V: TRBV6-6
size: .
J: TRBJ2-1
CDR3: CASRRGTSGKQFF

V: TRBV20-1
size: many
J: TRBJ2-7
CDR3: CSAREGEQYF

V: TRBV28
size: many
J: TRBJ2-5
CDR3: CASSNLAQETQYF

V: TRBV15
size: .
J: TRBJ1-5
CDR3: CATSREYDSNQPQHF

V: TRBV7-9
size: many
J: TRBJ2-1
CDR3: CASSLGASGSADEQFF

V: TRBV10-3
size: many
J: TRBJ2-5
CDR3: CAIRGTTLGETQYF

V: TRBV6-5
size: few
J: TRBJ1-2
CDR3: CASRSRRGLLYGYTF